This T cell receptor (beta chain) was captured in a study of identical twins listed by TCRdb under 2016. For the study in its entirety: TCR alpha and beta repertoires from monozygotic twins, unrelated adults of various ages and cord blood were deep-sequenced to test whether fetal clonotypes persist. To rule out contamination, the twin experiments were replicated at different times with different library preparation protocols.

Every donor was a healthy Caucasian. Three pairs of female monozygotic twins, all aged roughly 18 to 29 years, were included in the twin cohort. Using Miltenyi CD45RO+ enrichment and human naive T-cell isolation kits, memory (CD45RO+) and naive T cells were isolated from PBMC. Concerning this clonotype itself: This clone's antigen is unknown. Nothing much larger sits one base from this clone, and base qualities are not available.

The library was obtained by 5' RACE. Sequencing used an Illumina HiSeq 2000. A universal primer binding site was introduced by template switching, and a unique molecular identifier was present in the final cDNA, enabling accurate counting of TCR cDNA molecules. First-strand cDNA for TCR alpha and beta chains was synthesized from specific primers in the conserved constant-segment region. Each cDNA library was double barcoded, with a SMART-Mk sample barcode plus Illumina barcodes, to control for contamination. TruSeq adapter sequences, together with Illumina sample barcodes, were added in two successive PCR steps. Sequencing of the TCR alpha and beta cDNA libraries was done on the Illumina HiSeq platform using custom primers. Per the authors' processing: Unique molecular identifiers were extracted from raw reads with MiGEC, and CDR3 positions were determined with MiXCR. Recombination models were inferred per individual with the repgenHMM and IGoR tools using an EM algorithm. Shared clonotypes were analyzed with the tcR package in R, and sharing was normalized by the product of cloneset sizes. Out-of-frame nonproductive sequences were analyzed to study raw recombination free of thymic and clonal selection effects. The public reads were reanalyzed by TCRdb: fastp trimming at Q25, MiXCR alignment, in-frame beta chains only. Rows with a matching CDR3 protein are joined into one entry that keeps the most common DNA and genes. TCRdb, rather than the study authors, made the V and J calls. The sample table lists about 240,000 distinct CDR3 sequences, over 9.5% of them with a count of one. The ten most abundant clones make up 4% to 5% of the sample.

The investigation overall reported the following: Out-of-frame TCR alpha sequences shared between twins showed an excess of low generation-probability sequences compared with coincidental sharing between unrelated individuals. Because the same donors could not be followed over many years, conclusions were based on cross-sectional statistical analysis. In monozygotic twins, recombination models systematically underestimated out-of-frame TCR alpha sharing, but the models matched the sharing seen between unrelated individuals. In beta out-of-frame sequences, excess twin sharing was weaker, because having fewer shared sequences lowered the signal-to-noise ratio. Fewer insertions were carried by abundant cord blood beta clonotypes; a weaker similar trend was observed in young adult naive repertoires, while no such trend was observed in memory repertoires. Invariant T cells such as MAIT and iNKT could partly confound zero-insertion analyses, although diverse VJ usage argued against such confounding for most clonotypes.

The sample was also reused in another study, on yellow fever vaccine responses in identical twins. The second study's paper adds: According to the authors, the vaccine-induced T cell response in identical twins seemed to be partly convergent and partly specific to each individual. Focusing on identical twins, the study followed the T cell clones that responded to the vaccine, and did so with precision.

The sample consisted of memory (CD45RO+) T cells sorted from blood. The cell subset or site label of this sample denotes: CD45RO+ enriched T cells. The sequence came from a woman between 18 and 30 years old in good health.

The CDR3 reads CASSSGLELTDTQYF. The bases read TGTGCCAGCAGTTCTGGACTAGAGCTTACAGATACGCAGTATTTT. This chain is built from TRBV27 and TRBJ2-3, and 7 junctional nucleotides match TRBD2. The CDR3 runs 15 amino acids, cysteine and phenylalanine included. The sequence is cut down to CDR3 DNA, 45 bases in frame from base 1. Trimmed from V: 4 bases; trimmed from J: 3 bases; junction bases lacking a gene match: 7. As encoded in the germline V gene (reference sequence), CDR1 is MNHEY while CDR2 is SMNVEV.